These 5 T cell receptor beta chains originate from one sample sequenced in a study of beta chain features in type 1 diabetes. Every bit of the isolated RNA underwent reverse transcription, so sequencing read expressed TCRB transcripts. Profiling relied on immunoSEQ multiplex PCR, and the TCRdb table lists in-frame clones only, not all of them. The sample yields about 930,000 clones, 17% seen once. Source material: naive CD4+ T cells from blood. The receptors shown here come from a woman between 18 and 29 years old in good health.

Details on this clone: At one end the junction does not follow the germline gene, possibly because of a read error. Here the CDR3 reads CASSQDGFYGHTF. CDR3 DNA sequence: TGCGCCAGCAGCCAAGATGGCTTTTATGGCCACACCTTC. The chain joins TRBV4-3 to TRBJ1-2; no definite D call. This CDR3 has 13 residues. Germline lookup yields CDR1 LGHNA and CDR2 YSLEER.

This chain joins TRBV4-3 and TRBJ1-3; D might be TRBD1 (5 bases). The CDR3 spans 13 residues. The germline CDR1 and CDR2 sequences are LGHNA and YSLEER. V shed 3 bases and J shed 4 bases, with 7 bases lying between them. This chain's CDR3 is CASSHDSGNTIYF. CDR3 bases: TGCGCCAGCAGCCACGACAGCGGAAACACCATATATTTT.

About this clone itself: Other nucleotide sequences in the sample specify the same CDR3. This CDR3 is CSARVGETQYF. The CDR3 region has the DNA TGCAGTGCTAGGGTGGGGGAGACCCAGTACTTC. V usage is TRBV20-1 and J usage is TRBJ2-5; D call uncertain. The CDR3 has 11 residues. The germline V and J ends were trimmed by 3 bases and 5 bases, with 7 bases remaining between them. In germline, CDR1 is DFQATT, CDR2 SNEGSKA (reference sequence).

This clone was observed a few times. The J gene is TRBJ2-2, the V gene TRBV5-1; either TRBD1 or TRBD2 may supply D (6 bases each). V was shortened by 4 bases and J by 3 bases, with 13 bases between the two germline ends. The CDR3 consists of 15 residues. CDR1 SGHRS and CDR2 YFSETQ come from the germline V gene. The CDR3 DNA reads TGCGCCAGCAGCACAGGGTGGGAGGACACCGGGGAGCTGTTTTTT. Its translation: CASSTGWEDTGELFF.

The rearrangement joins TRBV6-1 to TRBJ2-5; D might be TRBD1 (5 bases). Trimming removed 6 bases at V and 6 bases at J, with 17 bases between. The V gene's germline CDR1 is MNHNS and CDR2 SASEGT. This CDR3 region has 14 residues. The CDR3 DNA reads TGTGCCAGCAGCCTTCCGGACATGGTTAAGACCCAGTACTTC. This sequence encodes CASSLPDMVKTQYF.